The T cell receptor beta chain described here comes from a study of blood T cell repertoires in COVID-19. Here immunoSEQ multiplex PCR was the method, and the copy in TCRdb shows in-frame clones only, minus some. The repertoire holds 250,000 to 300,000 clones, about 91% seen once, with approximately 12% in the top ten. Losses at the gene ends were 4 bases for V and 2 bases for J; bases not matched to a gene: 6. Looked up from germline, CDR1 is SGDLS and CDR2 is YYNGEE. The CDR3 is 16 residues long. This rearrangement joins TRBV9 to TRBJ2-1, with TRBD1 matching over 10 bases. Input material: peripheral blood. The TCR was taken from an older woman with acute or convalescent COVID-19. Written as DNA, the CDR3 is TGTGCCAGCAGCCCGTGGACAGGGGGAACCTACAATGAGCAGTTCTTC. Translating gives CASSPWTGGTYNEQFF.